This TCR beta chain was recorded in a study of blood T cell repertoires in COVID-19. Study overall: PBMCs, B-cell-depleted T cells, or T cells provided the cDNA or gDNA that made up the material.

Deletions cut 5 bases from V and 4 bases from J, with 15 bases between. Germline V lookup: CDR1 SGDLS, CDR2 YYNGEE. This CDR3 comprises 14 residues. The assay was immunoSEQ multiplex PCR, and TCRdb's table has in-frame clones only and misses some. The data contain about 68,000 clones, approximately 86% of them singletons. The chain employs TRBV9 and TRBJ2-5, with a weak D call TRBD1 (6 bases). This TCR was recovered from a woman aged 55-70 years with acute or convalescent COVID-19. Sequences were obtained from peripheral blood. CDR3 nucleotides: TGTGCCAGCAGTCCGACAGGAGGCGGAGAGACCCAGTACTTC. Translated, it gives CASSPTGGGETQYF.